One sample yielded the 14 T cell receptor beta chains listed below, sequenced in a study of T cell responses to AZD1222 COVID-19 vaccine (dated by TCRdb to the early 2020s). In the paper's terms, the time point label means: baseline before first vaccination. The receptor library was made with the immunoSEQ multiplex PCR assay. TCRdb's version of the immuneACCESS table is confined to in-frame rearrangements and falls short of the full clone set. An unresolved V gene accounts for under half of the shortfall where checked; the remainder is of unknown origin. This sample lists some 150,000 clones; nearly 95% were detected once. Under 6.5% of the sample is taken by the ten largest. The sample in question was peripheral blood, obtained on day 0 of AZD1222 vaccination. Every receptor here comes from an adult in good health.

This sequence joins TRBV3-1 (or the pseudogene TRBV3-2) and TRBJ1-3; no definite D call. V lost 0 bases, J lost 0 bases, and 9 bases lay in between. The CDR3 contains 16 residues. Germline CDR1 LGHDT, CDR2 YNNKEL (reference sequence). The CDR3 sequence: CASSQDPRSSGNTIYF. In DNA, the CDR3 is TGTGCCAGCAGCCAAGACCCGCGGTCCTCTGGAAACACCATATATTTT.

J is TRBJ2-1 and V is TRBV5-1; TRBD2 matches 11 bases. There are 18 residues in the CDR3. CDR1 is SGHRS and CDR2 is YFSETQ in the germline V gene. With V trimmed by 0 bases and J by 4 bases, 9 bases remained unmatched. The DNA of the CDR3 is TGCGCCAGCAGCTTGGCCCGTACCGGGACTAGCGGTTACAATGAGCAGTTCTTC. Amino acids: CASSLARTGTSGYNEQFF.

The chain uses TRBV4-1 and TRBJ2-1; D gene unclear. The V end was cut by 5 bases, the J end by 10 bases, with 9 bases between. Germline V gene lookup returns CDR1 MGHRA and CDR2 YSYEKL. The CDR3 has 11 residues. Here the CDR3 DNA reads TGCGCCAGCAGCACCAACCGGGAGCAGTTCTTC. Its protein is CASSTNREQFF.

Details on this clone: The sample carries other DNA sequences with the same CDR3. The CDR3 DNA is TGTGCCAGCTCACCTCGGACAGGGTCCTACGAGCAGTACTTC. Its protein product is CASSPRTGSYEQYF. V is TRBV18 and J is TRBJ2-7; the match to TRBD1 covers 8 bases. The CDR3 loop spans 14 amino acids. CDR1 is KGHSH, CDR2 LQKENI, per germline. V was pared by 3 bases and J by 1 base, with 2 bases of the junction left unmatched.

V usage is TRBV15 and J usage is TRBJ2-5; 7 bases are shared with TRBD1. V trimming: 4 bases; J trimming: 2 bases; junction bases outside the gene matches: 7. The germline gives CDR1 LNHNV, CDR2 YYDKDF (reference sequence). The CDR3 sequence is 15 residues long. CDR3 amino acids: CATSNDRVVQETQYF. The CDR3 nucleotides read TGTGCCACCAGCAACGACAGGGTCGTTCAAGAGACCCAGTACTTC.

V gene TRBV20-1 combines with J gene TRBJ2-1; TRBD1 is a possible D gene (6 bases). The length of the CDR3 is 13 residues. V lost 3 bases and J 3 bases, leaving 9 bases between the germline ends. CDR1 is DFQATT and CDR2 is SNEGSKA in the germline V gene (reference sequence). CDR3 bases: TGCAGTGCTAGTCGGGACAACTACAATGAGCAGTTCTTC. Residues: CSASRDNYNEQFF.

V gene TRBV28 combines with J gene TRBJ1-5; the match to TRBD1 covers 7 bases. This CDR3 comprises 15 residues. Germline CDR1 MDHEN, CDR2 SYDVKM. Trimming removed 6 bases from V and 2 bases from J; junction bases left unmatched: 7. The CDR3 spells CASSSYRGRNQPQHF. The CDR3 DNA sequence: TGTGCCAGCAGCTCCTACAGGGGTCGCAATCAGCCCCAGCATTTT.

The chain links TRBV11-1 to TRBJ2-7; 8 nucleotides line up with TRBD2. Germline CDR1 reads SGHAT; CDR2 reads FQDESV (reference sequence). V gave up 5 bases and J gave up 5 bases; unmatched junction bases: 8. This CDR3 region has 14 residues. The CDR3 bases are TGTGCCAGCAGCCTCAGCGGGAGTTCGGACGAGCAGTACTTC. Protein: CASSLSGSSDEQYF.

The chain recombines TRBV24-1 with TRBJ2-1; 10 nucleotides match TRBD2. The trim removed 4 bases at V and 2 bases at J, leaving 16 bases unmatched. The CDR3 totals 20 residues. CDR1 and CDR2 from the germline V gene are KGHDR and SFDVKD. This CDR3 reads CATSDTGGASGSKAYNEQFF. The DNA of the CDR3 is TGTGCCACCAGTGACACTGGGGGGGCTAGCGGGAGTAAAGCCTACAATGAGCAGTTCTTC.

The rearrangement joins TRBV28 to TRBJ2-2; 7 positions agree with TRBD2. The trim removed 5 bases at V and 3 bases at J, leaving 3 bases unmatched. The CDR3 has 14 residues. CDR1 is MDHEN and CDR2 is SYDVKM in the germline V gene. CDR3 nucleotides: TGTGCCAGCAGTCCCGCGGGGGACACCGGGGAGCTGTTTTTT. Translated: CASSPAGDTGELFF. Full variable domain (outside the CDR3, taken from reference TRBV28 and TRBJ2-2): DVKVTQSSRYLVKRTGEKVFLECVQDMDHENMFWYRQDPGLGLRLIYFSYDVKMKEKGDIPEGYSVSREKKERFSLILESASTNQTSMYLCASSPAGDTGELFFGEGSRLTVL.

The genes are TRBV2 and TRBJ1-4; D remains ambiguous. The CDR3 loop spans 12 amino acids. Germline V gene data show CDR1 as SNHLY and CDR2 as FYNNEI. Trimming took off 4 bases at V and 14 bases at J, with 14 bases between the two ends. This CDR3 reads CASSGSKGILFF. The CDR3 nucleotides read TGTGCCAGCAGTGGGAGTAAGGGTATTCTGTTTTTT.

The chain employs TRBV11-1 and TRBJ1-1; D not resolved. The V end was cut by 1 base, the J end by 1 base, with 4 bases between. This CDR3 spans 13 amino acids. Germline assignment: CDR1 SGHAT and CDR2 FQDESV (reference sequence). The CDR3 sequence is CASSLGRNTEAFF. The CDR3 DNA reads TGTGCCAGCAGCTTAGGCCGGAACACTGAAGCTTTCTTT.

This chain connects TRBV4-1 to TRBJ2-3; tentatively, D is TRBD2 (6 bases). The CDR3 spans 16 residues. The germline V and J ends were trimmed by 0 bases and 0 bases, with 10 bases remaining between them. Germline CDR1 reads MGHRA; CDR2 reads YSYEKL. CDR3 DNA sequence: TGCGCCAGCAGCCAAGAATTGAGCGGGAGCACAGATACGCAGTATTTT. It is translated as CASSQELSGSTDTQYF.

The J gene is TRBJ1-1, the V gene TRBV7-9; D is undetermined. The germline V gene encodes CDR1 SEHNR and CDR2 FQNEAQ (reference sequence). The CDR3 contains 12 residues. The CDR3 loop reads CAVSATNTEAFF. The CDR3 DNA sequence: TGTGCTGTCTCAGCGACGAACACTGAAGCTTTCTTT.